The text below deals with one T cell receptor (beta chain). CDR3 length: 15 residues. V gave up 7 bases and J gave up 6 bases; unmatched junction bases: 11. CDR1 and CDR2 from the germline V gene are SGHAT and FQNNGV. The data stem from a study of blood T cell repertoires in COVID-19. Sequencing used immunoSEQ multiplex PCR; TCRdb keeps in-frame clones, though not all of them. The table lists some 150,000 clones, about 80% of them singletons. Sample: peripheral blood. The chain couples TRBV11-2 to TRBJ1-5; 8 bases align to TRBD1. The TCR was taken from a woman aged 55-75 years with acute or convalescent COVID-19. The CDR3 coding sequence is TGTGCCAGCATGTACGAAACAGGGGGAGGTCAGCCCCAGCATTTT. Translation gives CASMYETGGGQPQHF.